These 32 T cell receptor beta chains share one sample of origin, sequenced in a study of T-cell memory formation after mild COVID-19. TCRdb fed the 5' RACE reads into MiXCR, producing one record per CDR3 protein. The repertoire holds about 250,000 distinct CDR3 sequences, with 15% to 20% as singletons. The sequencing input was PBMCs or a T cell subset sorted from them (not recorded which). Source of these receptors: a man younger than 30 who had mild COVID-19 (a few samples of this study predate the infection). Cell type and time point are not known.

The chain couples TRBV4-1 to TRBJ2-3; 11 bases agree with TRBD2. The CDR3 has 18 amino acids. V gave up 2 bases and J gave up 4 bases; unmatched junction bases: 11. Germline values: CDR1 MGHRA, CDR2 YSYEKL. The CDR3 DNA reads TGCGCCAGCAGCCAATTGACTAGCGGGGACCTTATGGCAGATACGCAGTATTTT. This translates into CASSQLTSGDLMADTQYF.

This clonotype came up a few times. The chain carries TRBV6-2 or TRBV6-3 and TRBJ2-3, with 12 bases matching TRBD2. Germline V gives CDR1 MNHEY, CDR2 SVGEGT. The CDR3 covers 21 residues. The trim removed 2 bases at V and 2 bases at J, leaving 17 bases unmatched. The CDR3 nucleotides are TGTGCCAGCAGTTACCCGGGACTAGCGGGTAAAAGCCCTGGCTCCACAGATACGCAGTATTTT. It is translated as CASSYPGLAGKSPGSTDTQYF.

This chain uses TRBV12-3 or TRBV12-4 with TRBJ2-1; 8 bases align to TRBD1. The CDR3 length is 16 residues. J lost 9 bases, V lost 2 bases, and 12 bases had no gene match. The CDR3 sequence is CASSLRRQGLGGEQFF. The CDR3 nucleotides read TGTGCCAGCAGTTTACGCCGACAGGGGCTTGGGGGTGAGCAGTTCTTC.

This clonotype has a handful of counts. This chain uses TRBV13 with TRBJ1-1, with TRBD1 matching 9 bases. Germline assignment: CDR1 PRHDT and CDR2 FYEKMQ (reference sequence). This CDR3 region has 14 residues. Germline trimming cut 5 bases from V and 4 bases from J; bases unmatched to any gene: 5. DNA for the CDR3: TGTGCCAGCAGCGCGGACAGGGGTCGCACTGAAGCTTTCTTT. Encoded protein: CASSADRGRTEAFF.

The chain has TRBV6-2 or TRBV6-3 and TRBJ2-7, with TRBD2 identical over 10 bases. The CDR3 loop spans 14 amino acids. Germline-derived CDR1 and CDR2 are MNHEY and SVGEGT. V shed 6 bases and J 4 bases; nucleotides not matched to a gene: 6. The CDR3 loop reads CASSSGTSVYEQYV. CDR3 nucleotides: TGTGCCAGCAGCTCCGGGACTAGCGTTTACGAGCAGTACGTC.

The chain links TRBV10-3 to TRBJ1-1; tentatively, D is TRBD1 (6 bases). The germline CDR1 and CDR2 sequences are ENHRY and SYGVKD. Deletions cut 3 bases from V and 0 bases from J, with 8 bases between. This CDR3 is 14 amino acids long. The CDR3 DNA sequence: TGTGCCATCAGTGAAGGACAGATGAACACTGAAGCTTTCTTT. Its protein product is CAISEGQMNTEAFF.

CDR3 amino acids: CASSPGTGIYNEQFF. The CDR3, as DNA: TGCGCCAGCAGCCCAGGGACAGGCATCTACAATGAGCAGTTCTTC. The rearrangement links TRBV5-1 to TRBJ2-1; TRBD1 agrees at 8 bases. In germline, CDR1 is SGHRS, CDR2 YFSETQ. The CDR3 is 15 residues long. V dropped 4 bases and J dropped 3; count of bases not matched to a gene: 6.

The chain employs TRBV14 and TRBJ1-1; the D gene is possibly TRBD1 (5 bases). The V gene lost 2 bases and the J gene lost 3 bases, with 7 bases spanning the gap. The CDR3 contains 13 residues. Per the germline V gene, CDR1 is SGHDN and CDR2 is FVKESK. CDR3 amino acids: CASSQRGDTEAFF. For the CDR3, the DNA is TGTGCCAGCAGCCAACGGGGGGACACTGAAGCTTTCTTT.

The sample holds a few counts of this clonotype. The rearrangement links TRBV7-6 to TRBJ2-7; 11 nucleotides agree with TRBD2. Germline trimming cut 5 bases from V and 2 bases from J; bases unmatched to any gene: 14. CDR3 length equals 18 residues. Looked up from germline, CDR1 is SGHVS and CDR2 is FNYEAQ. The CDR3 region has the DNA TGTGCCAGCAGCCAAGGTTGGCTAGCGGGGGGACTCACCTACGAGCAGTACTTC. Residues: CASSQGWLAGGLTYEQYF.

At least ten counts were recorded for this clonotype. The chain uses TRBV6-2 or TRBV6-3 and TRBJ2-7; no clear D. Per germline, CDR1 MNHEY and CDR2 SVGEGT. This CDR3 is built from 13 residues. Trimming left V 4 bases short and J 0 bases short, with 7 bases between. The CDR3 loop reads CASSWAGSYEQYF. CDR3 DNA sequence: TGTGCCAGCAGTTGGGCAGGCTCCTACGAGCAGTACTTC.

This chain links TRBV7-9 with TRBJ2-2; the match to TRBD1 covers 9 bases. The trim removed 5 bases at V and 6 bases at J, leaving 13 bases unmatched. Germline loops: CDR1 SEHNR, CDR2 FQNEAQ (reference sequence). The length of the CDR3 is 17 residues. The CDR3 coding sequence is TGTGCCAGCAGCCCATATCCCTACAGGGGGCGACCCGGGGAGCTGTTTTTT. Protein product: CASSPYPYRGRPGELFF.

This clonotype came up a few times. V gene TRBV7-6 combines with J gene TRBJ2-1; no definite D call. Germline V gene sequence: CDR1 SGHVS, CDR2 FNYEAQ. The V end was cut by 0 bases, the J end by 5 bases, with 5 bases between. The CDR3 has 13 amino acids. CDR3 DNA: TGTGCCAGCAGCTTAGCGCTTGACAATGAGCAGTTCTTC. Protein: CASSLALDNEQFF.

In its sample, this clonotype was seen a few times. The CDR3 DNA sequence: TGTGCCAGCAGCTTAACTCAGGGGGTCACTGAAGCTTTCTTT. Translation: CASSLTQGVTEAFF. The V gene is TRBV7-9, the J gene TRBJ1-1, with 7 positions matching TRBD1. Per germline, CDR1 SEHNR and CDR2 FQNEAQ (reference sequence). V was pared by 2 bases and J by 4 bases, with 4 bases of the junction left unmatched. There are 14 residues in the CDR3.

This clonotype was picked up a small number of times. The chain employs TRBV9 and TRBJ1-2, with a weak D call TRBD1 (5 bases). The V gene's germline CDR1 is SGDLS and CDR2 YYNGEE. The CDR3 runs 14 residues. V dropped 2 bases and J dropped 4 bases, with 12 bases sitting between them. The CDR3 is CASSVGDGAYGYTF. In nucleotides, the CDR3 is TGTGCCAGCAGCGTGGGGGACGGGGCCTATGGCTACACCTTC. Together with reference TRBV9 and TRBJ1-2, the CDR3 gives the full variable domain: DSGVTQTPKHLITATGQRVTLRCSPRSGDLSVYWYQQSLDQGLQFLIQYYNGEERAKGNILERFSAQQFPDLHSELNLSSLELGDSALYFCASSVGDGAYGYTFGSGTRLTVV.

This clonotype was seen only a few times. This rearrangement joins TRBV7-9 to TRBJ1-1, with TRBD1 identical over 7 bases. V gave up 4 bases and J gave up 1 base; unmatched junction bases: 12. The CDR3 runs to 17 residues. Germline CDR1 reads SEHNR; CDR2 reads FQNEAQ (reference sequence). CDR3 coding DNA: TGTGCCAGCAGCTATGCCGGGACAGCATGGGGGAACACTGAAGCTTTCTTT. Protein product: CASSYAGTAWGNTEAFF.

The count of this clonotype is one. The rearrangement uses TRBV29-1 and TRBJ2-5; 10 bases match TRBD1. Germline lookup yields CDR1 SQVTM and CDR2 ANQGSEA. Losses at the gene ends were 0 bases for V and 1 base for J; bases not matched to a gene: 17. This CDR3 region has 20 residues. This CDR3 is CSVEDMVGAGTGVFQETQYF. CDR3 nucleotide sequence: TGCAGCGTTGAAGATATGGTTGGGGCCGGGACAGGGGTATTCCAAGAGACCCAGTACTTC.

This clonotype has only a few counts. The chain couples TRBV6-2 or TRBV6-3 to TRBJ2-1, with 7 bases lining up with TRBD2. Trimming took 7 bases from V and 7 from J; bases not matched to a gene: 10. This CDR3 region has 14 residues. Germline lookup yields CDR1 MNHEY and CDR2 SVGEGT. The CDR3 loop is CASTHRRGGNEQFF. DNA of the CDR3: TGTGCCAGCACCCACCGGCGGGGAGGGAATGAGCAGTTCTTC.

This clonotype was detected a few times. The chain carries TRBV10-3 and TRBJ2-1, with 11 bases aligning to TRBD1. CDR1 is ENHRY and CDR2 is SYGVKD in the germline V gene. The CDR3 sequence is 13 residues long. V shed 6 bases and J 6 bases; nucleotides not matched to a gene: 1. This CDR3 is CAIRGQGGNEQFF. CDR3 in DNA: TGTGCCATCAGGGGACAGGGGGGCAATGAGCAGTTCTTC.

This clonotype was counted between two and nine times. The J gene is TRBJ2-1, the V gene TRBV7-3; 12 bases fit TRBD1. In germline, CDR1 is SGHTA, CDR2 FQGTGA. V lost 5 bases to trimming and J lost 8 bases; unmatched junction nucleotides: 10. This CDR3 comprises 16 residues. The CDR3 bases are TGTGCCAGCAGCCCTCACCGGGACAGGGGGCGGGATGAGCAGTTCTTC. The encoded protein is CASSPHRDRGRDEQFF.

The genes are TRBV13 and TRBJ1-1; D is unresolved. Germline V CDR1 and CDR2: PRHDT, FYEKMQ (reference sequence). V was clipped by 0 bases and J by 0 bases, with 11 bases between them. The CDR3 is 16 amino acids. In DNA form, the CDR3 reads TGTGCCAGCAGCTTAGGCCGGGGTCGGATGAACACTGAAGCTTTCTTT. Its translation: CASSLGRGRMNTEAFF. Supplemented by reference TRBV13 and TRBJ1-1, the full variable domain reads AAGVIQSPRHLIKEKRETATLKCYPIPRHDTVYWYQQGPGQDPQFLISFYEKMQSDKGSIPDRFSAQQFSDYHSELNMSSLELGDSALYFCASSLGRGRMNTEAFFGQGTRLTVV.

This clonotype has only a few counts. Here the CDR3 reads CASSQDPGFNYGYTF. Here the CDR3 DNA reads TGCGCCAGCAGCCAAGATCCGGGATTCAACTATGGCTACACCTTC. This chain connects TRBV4-1 to TRBJ1-2; no definite D call. V was trimmed by 0 bases and J by 2 bases, leaving 10 bases between them. The germline gives CDR1 MGHRA, CDR2 YSYEKL. This CDR3 region has 15 residues.

This clonotype showed up just a few times. This CDR3 is CASSYSGLAVTDTQYF. The CDR3, as DNA: TGTGCCAGCAGTTACAGTGGACTAGCGGTAACAGATACGCAGTATTTT. This chain joins TRBV6-5 and TRBJ2-3; TRBD2 matches at 10 bases. CDR3 length: 16 residues. The V gene end was trimmed by 2 bases and the J gene end by 3 bases; junction bases not matched to a gene: 5. CDR1 and CDR2 (germline): MNHEY, SVGAGI.

The CDR3 spells CASSQDRRDRGAGYTF. CDR3 sequence (DNA): TGCGCCAGCAGCCAAGATCGCAGGGACAGGGGCGCTGGCTACACCTTC. The gene calls are TRBV4-1 and TRBJ1-2; TRBD1 matches at 10 bases. The CDR3 spans 16 residues. Germline CDR1 reads MGHRA; CDR2 reads YSYEKL. The J segment lost 7 bases and the V segment lost 0 bases, leaving 8 bases of the junction unmatched.

The CDR3: CATSREGENGYTF. CDR3 DNA sequence: TGTGCCACCAGCAGAGAGGGGGAAAATGGCTACACCTTC. The rearrangement uses TRBV15 and TRBJ1-2; a possible D gene is TRBD1 (5 bases). CDR1 is LNHNV and CDR2 is YYDKDF in the germline V gene (reference sequence). Trimming took off 0 bases at V and 6 bases at J, with 8 bases between the two ends. There are 13 residues in the CDR3.

This clonotype was seen a single time. The genes are TRBV6-5 and TRBJ2-1, with TRBD2 identical over 8 bases. This CDR3 has 14 residues. In germline, CDR1 is MNHEY, CDR2 SVGAGI. Trimming took 6 bases from V and 6 from J; bases not matched to a gene: 7. DNA for the CDR3: TGTGCCAGCAGAACGGGGGGGCCCGGCAATGAGCAGTTCTTC. It is translated as CASRTGGPGNEQFF.

In this sample, this clonotype turned up a few times. V is TRBV12-3 or TRBV12-4 and J is TRBJ2-7, with 7 bases matching TRBD1. The CDR3 contains 13 residues. Trimming cost V 6 bases and J 3 bases; bases outside gene matches: 5. CDR3 sequence reads: CASREGTVYEQYF. The CDR3 bases are TGTGCCAGCAGAGAAGGGACAGTCTACGAGCAGTACTTC.

CDR3 residues: CASSPGGLSAPGGAVPQHF. CDR3 DNA sequence: TGTGCCAGCTCACCAGGGGGGCTTAGCGCTCCCGGGGGGGCGGTGCCCCAGCATTTT. The J gene is TRBJ1-5, the V gene TRBV18, with D perhaps TRBD1 (6 bases). CDR3 length: 19 residues. Trimming cost V 2 bases and J 9 bases, with 29 bases left between them. Germline CDR1 and CDR2: KGHSH and LQKENI.

The chain is built from TRBV7-2 and TRBJ1-2; no firm D call. CDR1 and CDR2 from the germline V gene are SGHTA and FQGNSA. With 5 bases removed from V and 0 bases from J, the gap between germline ends came to 7 bases. This CDR3 region has 13 residues. CDR3 sequence reads: CASSRGTNYGYTF. The CDR3 nucleotides read TGTGCCAGCAGCCGCGGGACTAACTATGGCTACACCTTC. Full variable domain (missing parts from reference TRBV7-2 and TRBJ1-2): GAGVSQSPSNKVTEKGKDVELRCDPISGHTALYWYRQSLGQGLEFLIYFQGNSAPDKSGLPSDRFSAERTGGSVSTLTIQRTQQEDSAVYLCASSRGTNYGYTFGSGTRLTVV.

This clonotype showed up many times. This sequence joins TRBV5-5 and TRBJ2-2, with D possibly matching TRBD1 (5 bases). This CDR3 contains 15 residues. Germline V gives CDR1 SGHKS, CDR2 YYEKEE (reference sequence). V was pared by 0 bases and J by 1 base, with 7 bases between. CDR3 DNA sequence: TGTGCCAGCAGCTTGGAAGGGGTGAACACCGGGGAGCTGTTTTTT. Encoded protein: CASSLEGVNTGELFF.

The chain carries TRBV10-3 and TRBJ1-2, with TRBD1 matching 7 bases. V was pared by 2 bases and J by 4 bases, with 4 bases of the junction left unmatched. The CDR3 runs 14 residues. The V gene's germline CDR1 is ENHRY and CDR2 SYGVKD. The CDR3 DNA reads as TGTGCCATCAGTGAGAGCAGGGACAGCTATGGCTACACCTTC. This gives the protein CAISESRDSYGYTF.

This clonotype was seen a handful of times. V usage is TRBV4-3 and J usage is TRBJ2-5; 7 bases align to TRBD2. Germline V lookup: CDR1 LGHNA, CDR2 YSLEER. With 1 base clipped from V and 2 bases from J, the junction kept 4 bases outside the gene matches. The CDR3 covers 15 residues. CDR3 sequence reads: CASSQGGREQETQYF. The CDR3 region has the DNA TGCGCCAGCAGCCAAGGGGGGAGGGAGCAAGAGACCCAGTACTTC.

The chain couples TRBV5-1 to TRBJ2-2, with 13 bases aligning to TRBD2. V shed 3 bases, J shed 2 bases, and the junction held 4 bases outside the gene matches. Germline CDR1 and CDR2: SGHRS and YFSETQ. The CDR3 runs 17 residues. The CDR3, as DNA: TGCGCCAGCAGCTGGGGACTAGCGGGGATTAACACCGGGGAGCTGTTTTTT. This encodes CASSWGLAGINTGELFF. Full variable domain (remainder filled in from reference TRBV5-1 and TRBJ2-2): KAGVTQTPRYLIKTRGQQVTLSCSPISGHRSVSWYQQTPGQGLQFLFEYFSETQRNKGNFPGRFSGRQFSNSRSEMNVSTLELGDSALYLCASSWGLAGINTGELFFGEGSRLTVL.